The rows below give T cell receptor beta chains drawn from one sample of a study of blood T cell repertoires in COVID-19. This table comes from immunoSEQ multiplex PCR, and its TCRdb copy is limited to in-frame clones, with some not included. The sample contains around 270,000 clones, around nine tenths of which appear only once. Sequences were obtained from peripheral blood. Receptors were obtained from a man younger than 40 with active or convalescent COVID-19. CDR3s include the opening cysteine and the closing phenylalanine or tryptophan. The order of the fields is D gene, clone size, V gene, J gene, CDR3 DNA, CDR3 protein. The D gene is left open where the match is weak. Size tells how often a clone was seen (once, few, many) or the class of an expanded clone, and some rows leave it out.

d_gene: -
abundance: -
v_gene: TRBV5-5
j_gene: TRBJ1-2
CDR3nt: TGTGCCAGCAGCCCTAGAAGCCCCCGGCAGAGCTATGGCTACACCTTC
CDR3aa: CASSPRSPRQSYGYTF

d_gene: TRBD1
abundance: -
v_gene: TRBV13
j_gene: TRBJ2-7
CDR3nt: TGTGCCAGCAGCTCGACAGGGAACTCCTACGAGCAGTACTTC
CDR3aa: CASSSTGNSYEQYF

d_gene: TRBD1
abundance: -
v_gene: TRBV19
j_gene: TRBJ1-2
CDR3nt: TGTGCCAGTAGTATCGGGGGGACAGGTGTTGGCGTCTTTTATGGCTACACCTTC
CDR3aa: CASSIGGTGVGVFYGYTF

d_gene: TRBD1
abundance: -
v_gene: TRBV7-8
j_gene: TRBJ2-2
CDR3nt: TGTGCCAGCAGCGCGGGACAGGGCCGCACCGGGGAGCTGTTTTTT
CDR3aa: CASSAGQGRTGELFF

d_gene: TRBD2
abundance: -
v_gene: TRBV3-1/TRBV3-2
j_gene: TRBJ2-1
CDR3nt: TGTGCCAGCAGCCAAGATTCAAGCGGGGGGGCCCGGGAGCAGTTCTTC
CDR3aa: CASSQDSSGGAREQFF

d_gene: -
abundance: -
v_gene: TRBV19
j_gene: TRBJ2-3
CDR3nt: TGTGCCAGTAGTCTCCAGCGGCACACAGATACGCAGTATTTT
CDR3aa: CASSLQRHTDTQYF

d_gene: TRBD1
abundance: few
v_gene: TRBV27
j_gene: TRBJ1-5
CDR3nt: TGTGCCACCTCGGACAGGGCCAGCAATCAGCCCCAGCATTTT
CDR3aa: CATSDRASNQPQHF

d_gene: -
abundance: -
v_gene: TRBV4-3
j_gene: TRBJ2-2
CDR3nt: TGCGCCAGCAGCCAACAGGGGTCTACGAACACCGGGGAGCTGTTTTTT
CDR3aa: CASSQQGSTNTGELFF

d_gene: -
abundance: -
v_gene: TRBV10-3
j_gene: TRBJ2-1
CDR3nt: TGTGCCATCAGTGAGTCCGTAGAATCGGTCTACAATGAGCAGTTCTTC
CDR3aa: CAISESVESVYNEQFF

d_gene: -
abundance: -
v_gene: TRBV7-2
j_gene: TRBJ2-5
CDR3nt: TGTGCCAGCAGCTTCGGGGCGGGGTGGTTCTTTCCGGTACAAGAGACCCAGTACTTC
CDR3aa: CASSFGAGWFFPVQETQYF

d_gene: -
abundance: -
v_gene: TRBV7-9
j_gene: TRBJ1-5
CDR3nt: TGTGCCAGCAGCTTAGTCGGGTCCCAGGGCCAGCCCCAGCATTTT
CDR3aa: CASSLVGSQGQPQHF

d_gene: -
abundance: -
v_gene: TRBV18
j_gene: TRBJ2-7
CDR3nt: TGTGCCAGCTCACCACTTCGCGGGTGGGAGCAGTACTTC
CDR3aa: CASSPLRGWEQYF